The 15 T cell receptor beta chains presented below share a single source sample, sequenced in a study of patients and donors after allogeneic stem cell transplantation. TCRdb used MiXCR to reprocess the RT-PCR reads, holding one entry per CDR3 protein. Of hundreds of thousands of distinct CDR3 sequences listed, about a sixth were seen once; the top ten hold less than 9.5%. Sequenced sample: blood, either unsorted or a sorted T cell fraction (not recorded which). These TCRs come from a human donor who was either an allogeneic HSCT recipient or a stem cell or donor lymphocyte infusion donor (not recorded which). It is not recorded whose cells these are; they may come from a transplant donor.

This clonotype has a count of ten or more. The chain has TRBV12-3 or TRBV12-4 and TRBJ1-6; 10 nucleotides match TRBD1. The V and J ends lost 6 bases and 10 bases, in that order; junction bases with no gene match: 9. The CDR3 length is 15 residues. The CDR3 DNA sequence: TGTGCCAGCAGCTTAACCGGGACAGGGGTCTCACCCCTCCACTTT. This sequence encodes CASSLTGTGVSPLHF.

This clonotype occurred a few times. One end of the junction does not line up with germline, which may come from a read error. This chain joins TRBV7-7 and TRBJ1-6; the D is unclear. Germline V CDR1 and CDR2: SSHAT, FNYEAQ (reference sequence). The CDR3 length is 12 residues. CDR3 nucleotide sequence: TGTGCTAGCAGCCCCTTCAGATCACCCCTCCACTTT. Translating gives CASSPFRSPLHF.

This clonotype was detected only a few times. V is TRBV3-1 and J is TRBJ1-3; D possibly corresponds to TRBD1 (6 bases). The CDR3 consists of 14 residues. V was trimmed by 4 bases and J by 2 bases, leaving 9 bases between them. Looked up from germline, CDR1 is LGHDT and CDR2 is YNNKEL (reference sequence). CDR3 sequence: CASSPRGTGNTIYF. The CDR3 bases are TGTGCCAGCAGCCCCAGGGGAACTGGAAACACCATATATTTT.

This clonotype was seen repeatedly, ten times or more. The chain couples TRBV6-5 to TRBJ1-1; no definite D call. Per the germline V gene, CDR1 is MNHEY and CDR2 is SVGAGI. CDR3 size: 12 residues. Trimming removed 6 bases from V and 10 bases from J, with 15 bases in between. In nucleotides, the CDR3 is TGTGCCAGCAGCAACACCGAATTCGTAGCTTTCTTT. It translates to CASSNTEFVAFF.

This clonotype showed up just a few times. The rearrangement links TRBV24-1 to TRBJ1-1; no clear D gene. Per germline, CDR1 KGHDR and CDR2 SFDVKD. The CDR3 totals 13 residues. V gave up 7 bases and J gave up 5 bases, with 13 bases separating them. CDR3 sequence: CATSPGRGTEAFF. CDR3 in DNA: TGTGCCACCAGCCCTGGGAGAGGGACTGAAGCTTTCTTT.

This chain links TRBV6-1 with TRBJ1-5; a possible D gene is TRBD1 (6 bases). Germline CDR1 and CDR2: MNHNS and SASEGT. The CDR3 totals 14 residues. The V end was cut by 6 bases, the J end by 3 bases, with 12 bases between. The CDR3 nucleotides read TGTGCCAGCAGCGACGACAGGCCCAATCAGCCCCAGCATTTT. This gives the protein CASSDDRPNQPQHF.

The rearrangement links TRBV4-1 to TRBJ2-3; 15 positions agree with TRBD2. The V and J ends lost 2 bases and 6 bases, in that order; junction bases with no gene match: 3. The CDR3 length is 16 residues. Germline CDR1 reads MGHRA; CDR2 reads YSYEKL. CDR3 residues: CASSQLGLAGGDTQYF. The DNA of the CDR3 is TGCGCCAGCAGCCAACTAGGACTAGCGGGAGGGGATACGCAGTATTTT.

CDR3 in amino acids: CSARGSSSYNSPLHF. In DNA, the CDR3 is TGCAGTGCTAGGGGCAGTAGCTCCTATAATTCACCCCTCCACTTT. The rearrangement uses TRBV20-1 and TRBJ1-6; D gene ambiguous. Looked up from germline, CDR1 is DFQATT and CDR2 is SNEGSKA (reference sequence). Trimming pared 3 bases from V and 0 bases from J, leaving 9 bases between. The CDR3 is 15 amino acids.

The genes are TRBV3-1 and TRBJ2-7; D remains unclear. Trimming pared 6 bases from V and 4 bases from J, leaving 16 bases between. Germline CDR1 reads LGHDT; CDR2 reads YNNKEL (reference sequence). The CDR3 loop spans 14 amino acids. CDR3 amino acids: CASRPSKKPYEQYF. In DNA, the CDR3 is TGTGCCAGCAGACCTTCGAAAAAGCCTTACGAGCAGTACTTC.

This clonotype was detected a few times. The chain has TRBV10-3 and TRBJ2-3; TRBD2 matches at 8 bases. The trim removed 6 bases at V and 3 bases at J, leaving 5 bases unmatched. The germline CDR1 and CDR2 sequences are ENHRY and SYGVKD. This CDR3 is 14 amino acids long. CDR3 protein: CAISPGRGTDTQYF. The CDR3 DNA reads as TGTGCCATCAGCCCCGGGAGGGGGACAGATACGCAGTATTTT.

This clonotype was seen ten or more times. The CDR3 sequence: CASSFDRQPYNEQFF. The DNA for the CDR3 is TGTGCCAGCAGCTTCGACCGCCAGCCATACAATGAGCAGTTCTTC. The V gene is TRBV7-2, the J gene TRBJ2-1; D remains unclear. This CDR3 contains 15 residues. V was cut by 3 bases and J by 4 bases, with 13 bases left in between. CDR1 is SGHTA, CDR2 FQGNSA, per germline.

A remark on this clonotype: The junction does not match germline at one end; this may be a read error. The chain combines TRBV7-6 with TRBJ1-2, with TRBD1 as a possible D gene (6 bases). Germline CDR1 SGHVS, CDR2 FNYEAQ. This CDR3 comprises 16 residues. The CDR3 region is CASSADRTVTNYGYTF. CDR3 sequence (DNA): TGTGCTAGCAGCGCCGACCGGACAGTGACGAACTATGGCTACACCTTC.

This clonotype was observed many times. V gene TRBV7-2 combines with J gene TRBJ2-1; D is undetermined. This CDR3 has 13 amino acids. V was shortened by 1 base and J by 7 bases, with 8 bases between the two germline ends. Germline values: CDR1 SGHTA, CDR2 FQGNSA. The CDR3 sequence is CASSLGRMNEQFF. The CDR3 DNA sequence: TGTGCCAGCAGCTTAGGGCGAATGAATGAGCAGTTCTTC.

This clonotype was seen only a few times. The chain employs TRBV25-1 and TRBJ1-1; D may be TRBD1 (6 bases). CDR1 and CDR2 from the germline V gene are MGHDK and SYGVNS. V shed 7 bases and J shed 8 bases, with 11 bases lying between them. This CDR3 has 11 residues. DNA for the CDR3: TGTGCCAGCAACTTCGGGACAGAAGCTTTCTTT. Amino acid sequence: CASNFGTEAFF.

This clonotype was observed a few times. V gene TRBV6-5 combines with J gene TRBJ2-7; TRBD2 matches 11 bases. This CDR3 comprises 14 residues. V shed 4 bases and J 6 bases; nucleotides not matched to a gene: 5. The germline V gene has CDR1 MNHEY and CDR2 SVGAGI. This chain's CDR3 is CASSWGLAAPEQYF. As DNA, the CDR3 is TGTGCCAGCAGTTGGGGACTAGCGGCTCCCGAGCAGTACTTC.